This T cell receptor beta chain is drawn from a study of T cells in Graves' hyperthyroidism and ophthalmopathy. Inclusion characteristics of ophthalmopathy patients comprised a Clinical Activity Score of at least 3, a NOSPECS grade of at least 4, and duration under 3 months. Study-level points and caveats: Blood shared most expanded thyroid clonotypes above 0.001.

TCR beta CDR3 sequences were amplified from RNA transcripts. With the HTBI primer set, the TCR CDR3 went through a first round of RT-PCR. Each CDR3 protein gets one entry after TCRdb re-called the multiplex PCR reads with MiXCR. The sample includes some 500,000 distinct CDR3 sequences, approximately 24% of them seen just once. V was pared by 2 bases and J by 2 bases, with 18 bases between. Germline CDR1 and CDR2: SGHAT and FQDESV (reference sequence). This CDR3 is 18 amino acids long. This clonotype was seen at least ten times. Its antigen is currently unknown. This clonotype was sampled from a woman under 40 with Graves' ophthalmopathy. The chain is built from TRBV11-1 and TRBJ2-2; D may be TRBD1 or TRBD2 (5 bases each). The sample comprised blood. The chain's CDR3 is CASSLSRWGTSNTGELFF. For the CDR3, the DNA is TGTGCCAGCAGCTTATCGAGGTGGGGGACGTCAAACACCGGGGAGCTGTTTTTT.